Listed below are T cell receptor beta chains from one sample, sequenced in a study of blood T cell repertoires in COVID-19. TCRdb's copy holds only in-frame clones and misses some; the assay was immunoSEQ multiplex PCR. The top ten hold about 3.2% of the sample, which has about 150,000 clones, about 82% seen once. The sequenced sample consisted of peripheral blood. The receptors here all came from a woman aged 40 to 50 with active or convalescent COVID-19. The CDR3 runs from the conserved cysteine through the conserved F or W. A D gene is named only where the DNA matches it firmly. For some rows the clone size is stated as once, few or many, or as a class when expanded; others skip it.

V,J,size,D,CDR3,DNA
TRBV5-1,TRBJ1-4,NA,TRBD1,CASSLTSGGNEKLFF,TGCGCCAGCAGCTTGACGTCAGGGGGTAATGAAAAACTGTTTTTT
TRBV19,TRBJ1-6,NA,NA,CASSIGLADSPLHF,TGTGCCAGTAGTATAGGACTGGCGGATTCACCCCTCCACTTT
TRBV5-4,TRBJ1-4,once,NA,CASSVFGGSRTREKLFF,TGTGCCAGCAGCGTATTTGGGGGGTCTCGTACTAGAGAAAAACTGTTTTTT
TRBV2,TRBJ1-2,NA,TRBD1,CASSEIGQGAYGYTF,TGTGCCAGCAGTGAAATTGGACAGGGGGCCTATGGCTACACCTTC
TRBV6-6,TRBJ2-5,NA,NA,CASSRDGLTSSQETQYF,TGTGCCAGCAGTCGCGACGGCTTGACTAGTTCCCAAGAGACCCAGTACTTC
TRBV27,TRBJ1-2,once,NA,CASSLGAGRDGYTF,TGTGCCAGCAGTTTGGGGGCAGGGAGGGATGGCTACACCTTC
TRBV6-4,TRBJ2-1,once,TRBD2,CASSEASGIYNEQFF,TGTGCCAGCAGTGAGGCTAGCGGAATCTACAATGAGCAGTTCTTC
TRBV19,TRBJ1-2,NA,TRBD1,CASRLTGNYGYTF,TGTGCCAGTCGGCTGACAGGGAATTATGGCTACACCTTC
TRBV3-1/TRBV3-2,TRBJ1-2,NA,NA,CASSQADYGYTF,TGTGCCAGCAGCCAAGCGGACTATGGCTACACCTTC
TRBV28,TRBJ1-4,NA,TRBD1,CASRGQGVGEKLFF,TGTGCCAGCAGGGGACAGGGGGTAGGTGAAAAACTGTTTTTT
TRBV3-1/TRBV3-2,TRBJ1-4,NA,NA,CASSPQGQDEKLFF,TGTGCCAGCAGCCCTCAGGGCCAGGATGAAAAACTGTTTTTT
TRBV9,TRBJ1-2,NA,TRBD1,CASSRGQVLDYGYTF,TGTGCCAGCAGCCGGGGACAGGTACTAGACTATGGCTACACCTTC
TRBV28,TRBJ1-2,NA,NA,CASISNGGYGYTF,TGTGCCAGCATCTCCAATGGGGGGTATGGCTACACCTTC
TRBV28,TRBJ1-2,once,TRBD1,CASSLSGGGNYGYTF,TGTGCCAGCAGTTTATCAGGGGGCGGAAACTATGGCTACACCTTC
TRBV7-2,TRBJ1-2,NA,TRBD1,CASSLHFAGTGGRGYGYTF,TGTGCCAGCAGCCTGCACTTCGCCGGGACAGGGGGAAGGGGCTATGGCTACACCTTC
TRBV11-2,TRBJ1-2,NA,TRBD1,CASSFGQDHGYTF,TGTGCCAGCAGCTTCGGACAGGACCATGGCTACACCTTC
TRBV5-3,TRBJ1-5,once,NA,CARSPGGDQPQHF,TGTGCCAGAAGCCCCGGGGGGGATCAGCCCCAGCATTTT
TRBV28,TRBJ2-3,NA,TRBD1,CASSIDRGLTDTQYF,TGTGCCAGCAGCATTGACAGGGGGCTGACAGATACGCAGTATTTT
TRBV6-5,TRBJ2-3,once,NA,CASSYQSTDTQYF,TGTGCCAGCAGTTATCAAAGCACAGATACGCAGTATTTT
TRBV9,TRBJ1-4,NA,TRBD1,CASSVGQGGRTNEKLFF,TGTGCCAGCAGCGTGGGACAGGGTGGAAGAACTAATGAAAAACTGTTTTTT
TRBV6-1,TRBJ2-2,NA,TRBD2,CASSELAGRNTGELFF,TGTGCCAGCAGTGAACTAGCGGGGAGGAACACCGGGGAGCTGTTTTTT
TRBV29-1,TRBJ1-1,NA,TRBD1,CSVPGTGGRTEAFF,TGCAGCGTTCCCGGGACAGGGGGCCGGACTGAAGCTTTCTTT
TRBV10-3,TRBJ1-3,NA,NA,CAIREGFGNTIYF,TGTGCCATCAGGGAGGGCTTTGGAAACACCATATATTTT
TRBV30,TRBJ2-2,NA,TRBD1,CAWTRGQYTGELFF,TGTGCCTGGACCCGGGGACAGTACACCGGGGAGCTGTTTTTT
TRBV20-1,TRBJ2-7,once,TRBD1,CSASGAGTGVSYEQYF,TGCAGTGCTAGTGGCGCCGGGACAGGGGTTTCCTACGAGCAGTACTTC
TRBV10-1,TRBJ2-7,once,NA,CASSGQPSYEQYF,TGCGCCAGCAGTGGACAGCCTTCCTACGAGCAGTACTTC
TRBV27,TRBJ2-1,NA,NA,CASSSARDFYNEQFF,TGTGCCAGCAGTTCAGCCCGGGACTTCTACAATGAGCAGTTCTTC
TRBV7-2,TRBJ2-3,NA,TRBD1,CASSPTGAARTDTQYF,TGTGCCAGCAGCCCCACAGGGGCCGCCCGCACAGATACGCAGTATTTT
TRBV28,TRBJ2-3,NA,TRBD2,CASSPTSGSTDTQYF,TGTGCCAGCAGCCCAACTAGCGGGAGCACAGATACGCAGTATTTT
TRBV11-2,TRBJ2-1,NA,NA,CASSLGPVNEQFF,TGTGCCAGCAGCTTAGGGCCCGTCAATGAGCAGTTCTTC
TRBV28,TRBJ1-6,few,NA,CASSLGQRPLHF,TGTGCCAGCAGTTTAGGACAGAGACCCCTCCACTTT
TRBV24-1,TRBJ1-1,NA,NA,CATSAPHLNTEAFF,TGTGCCACCAGTGCCCCACACCTGAACACTGAAGCTTTCTTT
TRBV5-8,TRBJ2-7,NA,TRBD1,CASSPWGQTYEQYF,TGTGCCAGCAGCCCGTGGGGACAGACCTACGAGCAGTACTTC
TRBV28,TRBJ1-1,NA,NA,CASSRPDRNTEAFF,TGTGCCAGCAGTAGGCCCGACAGGAACACTGAAGCTTTCTTT
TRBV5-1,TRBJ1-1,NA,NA,CASSMGVLNTEAFF,TGCGCCAGCAGCATGGGTGTACTAAACACTGAAGCTTTCTTT
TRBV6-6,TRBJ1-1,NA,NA,CASSYGRGTFF,TGTGCCAGCAGTTACGGTAGGGGAACTTTCTTT
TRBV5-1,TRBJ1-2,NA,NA,CASSQGTPYGYTF,TGCGCCAGCAGCCAAGGGACACCTTATGGCTACACCTTC
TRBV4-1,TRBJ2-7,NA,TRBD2,CASSQAPPGLVTYEQYF,TGCGCCAGCAGCCAAGCGCCGCCGGGACTAGTAACCTACGAGCAGTACTTC
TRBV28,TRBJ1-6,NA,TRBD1,CASSRPRQGADSPLHF,TGTGCCAGCAGTCGGCCCCGACAGGGCGCGGATTCACCCCTCCACTTT
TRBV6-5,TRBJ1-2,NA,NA,CASSYAGGGGYTF,TGTGCCAGCAGTTACGCCGGGGGAGGGGGCTACACCTTC
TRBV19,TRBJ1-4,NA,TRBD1,CASSRRGQGATNEKLFF,TGTGCCAGTAGTCGCCGGGGACAGGGAGCAACTAATGAAAAACTGTTTTTT
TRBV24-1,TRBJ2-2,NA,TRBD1,CATSGIRGRGSTGELFF,TGTGCCACCAGTGGGATTAGGGGCAGGGGGTCTACCGGGGAGCTGTTTTTT
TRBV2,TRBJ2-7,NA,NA,CASSAGKSSYEQYF,TGTGCCAGCAGTGCAGGCAAAAGCTCCTACGAGCAGTACTTC
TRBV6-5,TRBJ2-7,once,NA,CASRRQQGTYEQYF,TGTGCCAGCAGACGCCAACAGGGAACCTACGAGCAGTACTTC
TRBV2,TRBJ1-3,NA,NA,CASSEYVPHSGNTIYF,TGTGCCAGCAGTGAATATGTCCCACACTCTGGAAACACCATATATTTT
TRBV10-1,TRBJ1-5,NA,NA,CASSGGDPSNQPQHF,TGCGCCAGCAGTGGGGGGGATCCTAGCAATCAGCCCCAGCATTTT
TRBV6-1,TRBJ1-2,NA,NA,CASSELSGWNGYTF,TGTGCCAGCAGTGAGTTGTCGGGGTGGAATGGCTACACCTTC
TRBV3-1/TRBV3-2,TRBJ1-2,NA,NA,CASSQDQGLWGYTF,TGTGCCAGCAGCCAAGATCAGGGACTCTGGGGCTACACCTTC
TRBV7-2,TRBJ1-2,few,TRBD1,CASSALGGQGFNYGYTF,TGTGCCAGCAGCGCATTGGGGGGACAGGGCTTTAACTATGGCTACACCTTC
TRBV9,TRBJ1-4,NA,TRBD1,CASSDEQGAAEKLFF,TGTGCCAGCAGCGACGAACAGGGGGCGGCGGAAAAACTGTTTTTT
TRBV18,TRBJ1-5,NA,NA,CASSPSRDQPQHF,TGTGCCAGCTCACCAAGCAGGGATCAGCCCCAGCATTTT
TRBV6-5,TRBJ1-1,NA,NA,CAINRALMNTEAFF,TGTGCCATCAACAGGGCCCTCATGAACACTGAAGCTTTCTTT
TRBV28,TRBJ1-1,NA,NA,CASSSPGLVAFF,TGTGCCAGCAGTTCACCCGGACTGGTTGCTTTCTTT